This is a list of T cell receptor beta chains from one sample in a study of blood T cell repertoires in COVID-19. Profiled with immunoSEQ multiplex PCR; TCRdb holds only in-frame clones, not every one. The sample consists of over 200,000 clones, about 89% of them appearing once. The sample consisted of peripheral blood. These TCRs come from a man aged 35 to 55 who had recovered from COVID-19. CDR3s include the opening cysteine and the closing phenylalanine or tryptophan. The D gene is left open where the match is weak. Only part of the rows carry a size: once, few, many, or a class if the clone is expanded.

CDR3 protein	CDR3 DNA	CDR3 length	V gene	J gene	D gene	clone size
CATAITQGASGNTIYF	TGTGCCACCGCCATTACTCAGGGGGCTTCTGGAAACACCATATATTTT	16	TRBV10-3	TRBJ1-3	TRBD1	-
CASSQSAGDSNQPQHF	TGCGCCAGCAGTCAATCAGCAGGCGATAGCAATCAGCCCCAGCATTTT	16	TRBV23-1	TRBJ1-5	-	-
CASSEGLGSDEQYF	TGTGCCAGCAGTGAAGGACTAGGATCGGACGAGCAGTACTTC	14	TRBV2	TRBJ2-7	-	-
CASSPGGGNYGYTF	TGTGCCAGCTCACCAGGGGGCGGTAACTATGGCTACACCTTC	14	TRBV18	TRBJ1-2	-	-
CASSPPDRGTEAFF	TGTGCCAGCAGCCCTCCTGACAGGGGGACTGAAGCTTTCTTT	14	TRBV6-2/TRBV6-3	TRBJ1-1	TRBD1	-
CASSQLLGFQTQYF	TGTGCCAGCAGCCAATTACTAGGGTTCCAGACCCAGTACTTC	14	TRBV7-2	TRBJ2-5	-	once
CASSVEPGTLTNEQFF	TGTGCCAGCAGCGTCGAACCCGGGACTCTAACCAATGAGCAGTTCTTC	16	TRBV5-5	TRBJ2-1	-	once
CASSYLSPKPTDTQYF	TGTGCCAGCAGTTATCTAAGCCCTAAGCCCACAGATACGCAGTATTTT	16	TRBV7-9	TRBJ2-3	-	-
CASSPPLAARGGYTF	TGTGCCAGCTCACCACCCTTGGCGGCACGAGGTGGCTACACCTTC	15	TRBV18	TRBJ1-2	-	-
CASSISGGFYEQYF	TGTGCCAGTAGTATAAGCGGGGGCTTCTACGAGCAGTACTTC	14	TRBV19	TRBJ2-7	TRBD2	-
CASSIAGVYEQYF	TGTGCCAGCAGTATAGCGGGGGTCTACGAGCAGTACTTC	13	TRBV2	TRBJ2-7	TRBD2	-
CASSVYTGDIDTEAFF	TGTGCCAGCAGCGTGTACACAGGGGACATTGACACTGAAGCTTTCTTT	16	TRBV9	TRBJ1-1	TRBD1	-
CASSLAFTGTEAFF	TGTGCCAGCAGCTTAGCCTTCACAGGCACTGAAGCTTTCTTT	14	TRBV7-8	TRBJ1-1	-	-
CASSSRGGVADTQYF	TGTGCCAGCAGTTCCCGGGGGGGAGTGGCAGATACGCAGTATTTT	15	TRBV6-2/TRBV6-3	TRBJ2-3	TRBD2	few
CASRREPGQGNTEAFF	TGCGCCAGCCGCCGCGAACCGGGACAGGGGAACACTGAAGCTTTCTTT	16	TRBV5-1	TRBJ1-1	TRBD1	-
CASSLGASGGQETQYF	TGTGCCAGCAGCTTAGGGGCTAGCGGGGGCCAAGAGACCCAGTACTTC	16	TRBV7-6	TRBJ2-5	TRBD2	-
CAIRVGGGSNTEAFF	TGTGCCATCCGGGTAGGGGGGGGCTCGAACACTGAAGCTTTCTTT	15	TRBV19	TRBJ1-1	-	few
CASRRGRSRTDTQYF	TGTGCCTCAAGACGCGGGCGAAGCCGCACAGATACGCAGTATTTT	15	TRBV19	TRBJ2-3	-	once
CASSDRPGSNQPQHF	TGTGCCAGCAGTGATCGTCCAGGGAGCAATCAGCCCCAGCATTTT	15	TRBV2	TRBJ1-5	-	-
CASSIGGSSPLHF	TGTGCCAGTAGTATTGGGGGGAGTTCACCCCTCCACTTT	13	TRBV19	TRBJ1-6	-	-
CASSLVASGRTSDKNIQYF	TGCGCCAGCAGCTTGGTAGCTAGCGGGAGAACCTCGGACAAAAACATTCAGTACTTC	19	TRBV5-1	TRBJ2-4	TRBD2	-
CASSRTSEGHSGANVLTF	TGTGCCAGCAGCCGGACTAGCGAAGGACACTCTGGGGCCAACGTCCTGACTTTC	18	TRBV13	TRBJ2-6	TRBD2	-
CASSRRWEGGLFF	TGTGCCAGCAGTCGACGTTGGGAGGGGGGACTGTTTTTT	13	TRBV12-3/TRBV12-4	TRBJ1-4	-	-
CASPRAGVNYGYTF	TGTGCCAGCCCCAGGGCAGGTGTAAACTATGGCTACACCTTC	14	TRBV2	TRBJ1-2	-	-
CASSLESLWGGSEKLFF	TGTGCCAGCAGCTTAGAGTCTCTGTGGGGGGGGAGTGAAAAACTGTTTTTT	17	TRBV7-2	TRBJ1-4	-	-
CASSQAGIPSYEQYF	TGTGCCAGCAGCCAAGCAGGGATTCCCTCCTACGAGCAGTACTTC	15	TRBV3-1/TRBV3-2	TRBJ2-7	-	-
CASSDGLAGGPRGTGELFF	TGTGCCAGCAGTGATGGACTAGCGGGAGGGCCACGTGGCACCGGGGAGCTGTTTTTT	19	TRBV2	TRBJ2-2	TRBD2	-
CASSPLWGRVAYEQYF	TGTGCCAGCAGCCCCCTATGGGGGAGGGTGGCCTACGAGCAGTACTTC	16	TRBV7-3	TRBJ2-7	TRBD2	-
CASSLSGGSGGTYTGELFF	TGTGCCAGCAGCTTGTCCGGGGGGAGCGGGGGGACTTACACCGGGGAGCTGTTTTTT	19	TRBV7-2	TRBJ2-2	TRBD2	-
CSASRGQSGYTF	TGCAGTGCTAGTCGGGGACAGAGTGGCTACACCTTC	12	TRBV20-1	TRBJ1-2	TRBD1	-
CASSVGGGSITDTQYF	TGTGCCAGCAGCGTAGGGGGCGGCTCCATCACAGATACGCAGTATTTT	16	TRBV9	TRBJ2-3	-	-
CASVPGGYNEQFF	TGTGCTAGTGTCCCCGGGGGTTACAATGAGCAGTTCTTC	13	TRBV12-5	TRBJ2-1	-	-
CASRRRRGQGDEQFF	TGTGCCAGCAGGAGAAGACGGGGCCAGGGGGATGAGCAGTTCTTC	15	TRBV27	TRBJ2-1	TRBD1	-
CASSLSSGNEQFF	TGTGCCAGCAGTTTATCCAGCGGCAATGAGCAGTTCTTC	13	TRBV27	TRBJ2-1	-	-
CASSSTPVGLSYNEQFF	TGTGCCAGCAGCTCCACTCCGGTGGGACTCTCCTACAATGAGCAGTTCTTC	17	TRBV7-2	TRBJ2-1	-	-
CASSLSTLYF	TGTGCCAGCAGTTTATCAACTCTCTATTTT	10	TRBV12-3/TRBV12-4	TRBJ1-3	-	few
CASDRDSQNNEQFF	TGTGCCAGCGATCGGGACAGCCAAAACAATGAGCAGTTCTTC	14	TRBV6-4	TRBJ2-1	TRBD1	once
CASSPELAGLGELFF	TGTGCCAGCAGCCCGGAGCTAGCGGGGCTGGGGGAGCTGTTTTTT	15	TRBV3-1/TRBV3-2	TRBJ2-2	TRBD2	-
CASSLSGGAPYEQYF	TGTGCCAGCAGCTTAAGCGGGGGGGCCCCCTACGAGCAGTACTTC	15	TRBV7-2	TRBJ2-7	TRBD2	-
CASSQEGRGGSLFF	TGCGCCAGCAGCCAAGAGGGACGGGGGGGCTCGCTGTTCTTC	14	TRBV4-3	TRBJ2-1	TRBD2	-